The T cell receptor (beta chain) under discussion was sequenced for a study of shared clonotypes between healthy human individuals. Assay: immunoSEQ multiplex PCR; the TCRdb copy retains only in-frame clones and omits some. This table holds roughly 2 million clones, roughly 94% found once. Donors were healthy HIV-negative adults without recently reported acute infections or vaccinations. Regarding this clone: Its antigen is unknown.

Study-level points and caveats: Blood was the sole source, and tissue repertoires probably differ.

The CDR3 is made up of 11 amino acids. Germline V CDR1 and CDR2: DFQATT, SNEGSKA (reference sequence). Trimming took off 1 base at V and 4 bases at J, with 2 bases between the two ends. The clonotype originates from a man aged 18-30 years in good health. The sequencing input was naive CD4+ T cells sorted from blood. Subset indicated: CD45RA+ positively selected. This sequence joins TRBV20-1 and TRBJ1-3; D remains unclear. This CDR3 reads CSARVGNTIYF. DNA of the CDR3: TGCAGTGCTAGAGTAGGAAACACCATATATTTT.